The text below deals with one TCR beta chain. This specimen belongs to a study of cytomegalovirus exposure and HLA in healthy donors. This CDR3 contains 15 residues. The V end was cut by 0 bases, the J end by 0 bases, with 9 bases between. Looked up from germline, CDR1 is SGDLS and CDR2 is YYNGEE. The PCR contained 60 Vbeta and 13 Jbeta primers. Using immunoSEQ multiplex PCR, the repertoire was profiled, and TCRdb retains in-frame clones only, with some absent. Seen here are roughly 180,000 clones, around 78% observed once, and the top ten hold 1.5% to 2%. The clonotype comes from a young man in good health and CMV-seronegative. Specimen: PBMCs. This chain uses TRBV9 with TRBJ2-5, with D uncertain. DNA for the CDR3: TGTGCCAGCAGCGTAGGGGTACAGCACCAAGAGACCCAGTACTTC. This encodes CASSVGVQHQETQYF.